This T cell receptor beta chain was identified during a study of metastatic and nonmetastatic thyroid tumors. Patients underwent thyroid surgery, and none had received any treatment before it. TCRdb reprocessed the PCR reads using MiXCR. The sample lists tens of thousands of clones; around 15% were seen once. Germline V gene sequence: CDR1 PRHDT, CDR2 FYEKMQ (reference sequence). V shed 3 bases and J 13 bases; nucleotides not matched to a gene: 1. The CDR3 consists of 11 residues. This clonotype was sampled from a male donor with papillary thyroid cancer or a benign thyroid nodule (not recorded which). Some clones in this sample may be carry-over from other donors' samples. This chain uses TRBV13 with TRBJ1-2, with 11 bases aligning to TRBD1. Sequencing was carried out using blood. The CDR3 loop reads CASSLGQGGTF. CDR3 DNA: TGTGCCAGCAGCTTGGGACAGGGGGGCACCTTC.